These T cell receptor beta chains were read from a single sample in a study of blood T cell repertoires in COVID-19. Profiling relied on immunoSEQ multiplex PCR, and the TCRdb table lists in-frame clones only, not all of them. The repertoire has roughly 400,000 clones, approximately 89% of them found once; the top ten carry roughly 0.9%. The sequenced sample consisted of PBMCs or T cells enriched from blood (not recorded which). The receptor source for this set is a woman aged 40-49 years who had been exposed to COVID-19. The CDR3 runs from the conserved cysteine through the conserved F or W. The D gene is left open where the match is weak. Part of the rows lack a size; the others show once, few, many or a class for expanded clones.

j_call clone_size v_call d_call cdr3_nt cdr3_aa
TRBJ2-1 . TRBV5-5 TRBD1 TGTGCCAGCAGCTTCATTTCCGGGACAGGGGGCGCAGGGGAGCAGTTCTTC CASSFISGTGGAGEQFF
TRBJ1-2 . TRBV24-1 TRBD1 TGTGCCACCAGTGATTTTACAGGGGGCCACTATGGCTACACCTTC CATSDFTGGHYGYTF
TRBJ2-7 . TRBV14 TRBD2 TGTGCCAGCAGCCTAGTTCCGGGACTAGCGGGGACTTCCTACGAGCAGTACTTC CASSLVPGLAGTSYEQYF
TRBJ1-1 . TRBV19 TRBD1 TGTGCCAGTAGTGTGAGACAGGGGGCGGCGAGCACTGAAGCTTTCTTT CASSVRQGAASTEAFF
TRBJ1-1 . TRBV19 TRBD1 TGTGCCAGTAGTATACCCCACAGGGGGCAGGCCACTGAAGCTTTCTTT CASSIPHRGQATEAFF
TRBJ2-3 . TRBV29-1 TRBD1 TGCAGCGTTGAATGGGCGAACAGGGGGACAGATACGCAGTATTTT CSVEWANRGTDTQYF
TRBJ2-3 . TRBV7-3 . TGTGCCAGCAGCCTTGCAGCGGCGAGCACAGATACGCAGTATTTT CASSLAAASTDTQYF
TRBJ2-3 . TRBV7-9 TRBD1 TGTGCCAGCAGCGACAGGGGGGGCACAGATACGCAGTATTTT CASSDRGGTDTQYF
TRBJ2-3 . TRBV5-1 . TGCGCCAGCAGCATCCTACTAGTGACGGATACGCAGTATTTT CASSILLVTDTQYF
TRBJ2-7 once TRBV27 . TGTGCCAGCAGTTTAAGGGGGGGAGAAAGCTACGAGCAGTACTTC CASSLRGGESYEQYF
TRBJ2-5 . TRBV5-6 TRBD2 TGTGCCAGCAGCTGGGGACCCCCTGGGACTAGCGGGAGAATAGAGACCCAGTACTTC CASSWGPPGTSGRIETQYF
TRBJ2-7 . TRBV3-1/TRBV3-2 TRBD1 TGTGCCAGCAGCCAAGGGACAGGGTACGAGCAGTACTTC CASSQGTGYEQYF
TRBJ1-1 . TRBV5-8 TRBD1 TGTGCCAGCAGACAATGGCGGGGACAGGGCACTGAAGCTTTCTTT CASRQWRGQGTEAFF